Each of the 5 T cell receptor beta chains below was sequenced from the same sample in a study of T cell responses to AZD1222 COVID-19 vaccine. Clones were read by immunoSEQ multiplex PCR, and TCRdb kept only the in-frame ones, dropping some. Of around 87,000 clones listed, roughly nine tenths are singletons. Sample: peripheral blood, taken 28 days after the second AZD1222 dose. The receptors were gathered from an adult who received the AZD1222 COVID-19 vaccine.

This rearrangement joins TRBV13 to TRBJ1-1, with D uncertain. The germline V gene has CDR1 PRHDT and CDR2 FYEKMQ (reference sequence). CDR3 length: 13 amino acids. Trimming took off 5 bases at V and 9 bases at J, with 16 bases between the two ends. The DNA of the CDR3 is TGTGCCAGCAGCCTCCGGAAGGAGAACAAAGCTTTCTTT. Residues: CASSLRKENKAFF.

The CDR3 reads CASSLLASDTQYF. The CDR3 DNA reads as TGTGCCAGCAGTTTACTAGCGTCAGATACGCAGTATTTT. The chain joins TRBV2 to TRBJ2-3; 7 nucleotides agree with TRBD2. CDR1 and CDR2 (germline): SNHLY, FYNNEI. The CDR3 has 13 amino acids. Germline trimming cut 5 bases from V and 4 bases from J; bases unmatched to any gene: 3.

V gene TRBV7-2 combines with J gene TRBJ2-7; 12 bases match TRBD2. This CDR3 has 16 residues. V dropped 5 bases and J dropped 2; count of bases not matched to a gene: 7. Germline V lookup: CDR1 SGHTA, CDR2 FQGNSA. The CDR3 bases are TGTGCCAGCAGCCTTTACCTAGCGGGAGGGCCCTACGAGCAGTACTTC. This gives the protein CASSLYLAGGPYEQYF. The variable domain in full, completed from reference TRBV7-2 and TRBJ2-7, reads GAGVSQSPSNKVTEKGKDVELRCDPISGHTALYWYRQSLGQGLEFLIYFQGNSAPDKSGLPSDRFSAERTGGSVSTLTIQRTQQEDSAVYLCASSLYLAGGPYEQYFGPGTRLTVT.

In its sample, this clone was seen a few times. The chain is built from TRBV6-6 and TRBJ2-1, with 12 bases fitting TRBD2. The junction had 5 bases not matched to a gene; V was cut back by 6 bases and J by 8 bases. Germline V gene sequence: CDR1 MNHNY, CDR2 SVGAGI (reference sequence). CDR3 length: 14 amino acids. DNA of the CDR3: TGTGCCAGCAGCCTAGCGGGAGGGGCAGATGAGCAGTTCTTC. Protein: CASSLAGGADEQFF.

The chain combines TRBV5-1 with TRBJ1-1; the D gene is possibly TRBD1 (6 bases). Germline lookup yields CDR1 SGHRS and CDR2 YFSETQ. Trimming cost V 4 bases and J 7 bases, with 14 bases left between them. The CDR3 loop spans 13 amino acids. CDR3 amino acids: CASSATGSFEAFF. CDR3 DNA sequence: TGCGCCAGCAGCGCCACAGGGAGTTTTGAAGCTTTCTTT.